This record covers a single T cell receptor beta chain. Antigen: not known. Sequence at one end of the junction differs from germline and may be a read error. The PCR employed 60 Vbeta primers together with 13 Jbeta primers. Libraries were prepared by immunoSEQ multiplex PCR; TCRdb keeps only in-frame clonotypes and omits some of them. The sample includes under 200,000 clones, 70% to 85% of them seen just once. This record comes from a study of cytomegalovirus exposure and HLA in healthy donors. Study-level points and caveats: As a later analysis revealed, the rate of TCR association differed by HLA locus, with DRB1 most and HLA-C fewest. One variant, a missense change in DCLRE1C, was linked in a later analysis to TCR beta V- and J-gene trimming.

The CDR3 sequence is 15 residues long. Per the germline V gene, CDR1 is SGHRS and CDR2 is YFSETQ. J is TRBJ1-1 and V is TRBV5-1; TRBD1 might be the D (5 bases). The TCR comes from a woman in her 40s in good health and CMV-seronegative. The sample taken for sequencing was PBMCs. CDR3: CASSLAAGLGTEALF. For the CDR3, the DNA is TGCGCCAGCAGCTTGGCTGCAGGGTTGGGTACTGAAGCTCTCTTT.